This T cell receptor beta chain was recorded in a study of cytomegalovirus exposure and HLA in healthy donors (dated by TCRdb to about 2017). About the investigation overall: According to an earlier analysis of a few hundred of the donors, 200 million or so T cells yielded roughly 100 million unique TCR beta sequences and around 300 Gb of sequence data. An early release covering 500 to 750 HLA-typed donors comprised roughly 300 gigabases of sequencing data and 85 million to 100 million unique TCR sequences. Of the roughly 390 genotyped donors, approximately 80% fell in the genetic ancestry cluster associated with self-reported Caucasian donors. The study aimed to test whether cataloging public T cell receptors could reveal signatures of past pathogen exposure. The T cell repertoires of several hundred subjects were profiled by immunosequencing and related to cytomegalovirus serostatus. Besides the first cohort of roughly 660 subjects, a separate validation cohort made up of 120 different subjects was used. To predict cytomegalovirus infection status, the study brought together high-throughput TCR immunosequencing, statistical association of individual TCRs with disease status, and machine learning. A later analysis re-analyzed previously published TCR beta repertoires from several hundred donors and added high-resolution HLA genotyping to study TCR occurrence patterns. Rather than drawing on any new phenotypic data, the later analysis identified candidate immune exposures from TCR beta sequences and the way those sequences occurred across donors. An earlier analysis of 500 to 750 of the donors applied high-throughput TCR beta sequencing to assess whether each TCR beta V gene segment acted as functional or pseudogenic. Donor age, sex, ethnicity and CMV serostatus were compiled together with the repertoire data. A later genetic analysis used genome-wide SNP genotypes for about three fifths of the 666 donors, treating that subset as a discovery cohort. All discovery cohort repertoires had been generated using a single sequencing platform. Both class I and class II loci were covered by HLA typing, at four-digit resolution. Typing coverage varied by locus: roughly 629-640 donors for A, B, C, DRB1 and DQB1; roughly 520 for DQA1; approximately 570 for DPA1; roughly 470 for DPB1. Because of strong linkage in the cohort, five DR-DQ haplotypes were treated as single units for association and clustering. On average, 235,054 unique TCR beta nucleotide sequences were sequenced per donor among a few hundred genotyped donors of the cohort, with 15% to 20% of those sequences being non-productive. Broad study findings and their caveats: The earlier analysis of fewer than 750 of the donors excluded 15 to 20 rarely observed V segments, including chromosome 9 orphons, because counts were too low. According to a later analysis, parvovirus B19, influenza, CMV and Epstein-Barr virus appeared linked to several top co-occurrence clusters. Some IMGT-functional V segments, including TRBV6-2 and TRBV6-3, could not be distinguished by the 87-base-pair reads and were therefore excluded. For the cohort, immune exposure information was limited to CMV serostatus. Most TCR sequences were observed very rarely across donors, whereas some public TCRs were present in many individuals. In a later analysis, about 16,000 TCR beta sequences were associated with specific HLA alleles at a false discovery rate of 0.05. The authors suggested that the approach could potentially be extended to other disease states and immunological phenotypes. According to a later analysis, TCR association rates differed among HLA loci, with DRB1 alleles showing the most associated TCRs and HLA-C alleles showing the fewest. A further reported finding was that TCR beta sequences accurately predicted the HLA-A and HLA-B alleles for most subjects in the first cohort. Compared with the 666-donor mean, donors in an Asian-associated ancestry cluster had fewer N-insertions in productive TCRs, according to a later genetic analysis. Because HLA typing was unavailable for some donors at each locus, only the typed subset was used in association tests. Most CMV-associated TCR beta chains appeared to be HLA-restricted in a later analysis, and the HLA associations seemed to be driven largely by CMV exposure. Assigning TCR associations to individual alleles was difficult when HLA alleles, especially DR and DQ, strongly co-occurred. In an earlier analysis of some 500 of the donors, most TCR beta V segments were observed in productive rearrangements about 87% or about 30% of the time, broadly matching IMGT annotations. In vitro tests confirmed that a few of the cytomegalovirus-associated TCR beta chains recognize cytomegalovirus antigens. The study listed 164 TCR beta chains as associated with cytomegalovirus. The cohort was sequenced for TCR beta chains only, and without alpha or paired-chain data the features that could be detected were limited. In a later analysis, HLA-associated TCR beta chains were found to be more clonally expanded and to have lower generation probabilities than equally common non-associated chains. Correlated functional status among segregating V segments might be attributable to linkage disequilibrium, but an unknown experimental factor could not be ruled out. In both the original and validation cohorts, the classifier was reported to diagnose cytomegalovirus status with high specificity and sensitivity. V-gene and J-gene trimming of TCR beta chains was associated with a missense DCLRE1C variant in a later genetic analysis, and the association was replicated in an independent cohort. A cluster of highly shared sequence variants was judged likely to be a technical artifact of the sequencing pipeline. Sequencing depth was assumed to be roughly uniform across donors in the presence/absence analyses, though that assumption may not hold.

A remark on this clone: What this receptor recognizes is not known. No base-level quality is on record; no much larger clone is a single base apart.

Libraries came from the immunoSEQ multiplex PCR assay. The multiplex PCR relied on a mix of 60 forward primers for TCR Vbeta segments and 13 reverse primers for TCR Jbeta segments. The CDR3 region of rearranged TCR beta genes was amplified from genomic DNA with a multiplex PCR assay. Amplified TCR beta libraries were sequenced as 87-base-pair reads on the Illumina HiSeq System. Per the authors' processing: A later analysis tallied roughly 76 million unique TCR beta chains across the 600 to 700 repertoires, and approximately 12 million of those chains were shared by two or more donors. Raw reads were error-corrected and collapsed into unique sequences with a nearest-neighbor algorithm that merged closely related sequences to remove PCR and sequencing errors. V, D and J gene segments were assigned by aligning CDR3 sequences to IMGT reference sequences. For a sequence to be retained, at least a six-nucleotide match to both a V gene segment and a J gene segment was required. A rearrangement was called productive if the CDR3 had no stop codons and remained in frame with V and J, and every other rearrangement was called non-productive. Following IMGT convention, CDR3 was defined as the stretch from the second conserved V-encoded cysteine up to the conserved J-encoded phenylalanine. In an earlier analysis of around 570 of the donors, sequences lacking an unambiguous match to a single V gene segment were excluded. An earlier analysis of fewer than 750 of the donors classified V segments as functional when productive rearrangements were above 56.7% and as segregating when the standard deviation between donors was above 5%. A statistical classification framework was developed to diagnose cytomegalovirus status using the catalog of TCR beta chain sequences. In a later analysis, V and J genes were assigned by comparing TCR nucleotide sequences against IMGT/GENE-DB human TR gene sequences. Using the TCRdist pipeline, a later analysis assigned CDR3 sequences along with most-parsimonious VDJ recombination scenarios. In a later analysis, each TCR beta chain was defined by its CDR3 amino acid sequence together with its V-gene family, and reads lacking a unique V-gene family were excluded. A later analysis removed 450 to 600 highly shared, low-generation-probability nucleotide sequences to deal with suspected cross-contamination and a sequencing artifact. In a later analysis, a clonal expansion index was calculated for each public chain from normalized within-repertoire ranks of inferred template counts. In a later analysis, generation probabilities were computed using a VDJ recombination model fitted to out-of-frame rearrangements, and the results were checked against IGoR. Hypergeometric tests were used in a later analysis to score TCR-TCR, TCR-HLA and TCR-CMV co-occurrence, with a repertoire-size bias correction applied to the TCR pairs. A later analysis estimated false discovery rates by permuting HLA or CMV assignments 20 times. A later analysis grouped co-occurring TCRs with DBSCAN, adding TCRdist sequence similarity when clustering within HLA-allele-positive subsets. Co-occurrence clustering excluded repertoires with fewer than 30,000 or more than 120,000 public chains, plus five with anomalous nucleotide sharing. TCRdb re-hosts the immuneACCESS table, in-frame sequences only. Its copies lack some clones; in the studies checked, an unresolved V gene accounts for under half of them, and the cause for the rest is not known. V and J calls and clone size are copied from that table; D and trimming were computed from the DNA. The sample data list some 200,000 clones, and 75% to 85% of these were observed just once. The ten largest account for approximately 2.5% of the sample.

The cohort consisted of 670 or so healthy bone marrow donors. All cohort members were sampled while nominally healthy, although unrecorded immune exposures were likely present. The donor tested CMV seronegative, placing the donor among the approximately 400 seronegative members of the cohort. A peripheral blood sample was provided by each donor, and peripheral blood mononuclear cells were used for TCR beta sequencing. Genomic DNA was extracted from the blood cell samples with the Qiagen DNeasy Blood Extraction Kit. The CDR3 starts with the cysteine, ends with the phenylalanine, and has 15 residues. Only the CDR3 DNA is retained, 45 bases long and in frame from the first base. Reading the germline V gene gives CDR1 SGHTA and CDR2 FQGNSA. Unmatched junction bases come to 8, with V trimmed by 5 bases and J by 8 bases.

This receptor was obtained from a woman in her 40s in good health and CMV-seronegative. Source material: PBMCs. This receptor chain uses TRBV7-2 and TRBJ2-1; the central 11 bases match TRBD2. The CDR3 corresponds to CASSPGLAGWDEQFF. The sequenced DNA: TGTGCCAGCAGCCCCGGACTAGCGGGTTGGGATGAGCAGTTCTTC.